This is a list of T cell receptor beta chains from one sample in a study of human T cells and chemical hapten exposure. TCRdb re-called the RACE reads through MiXCR, storing one row per CDR3 protein. Among some 57,000 distinct CDR3 sequences, over 9.5% were seen once, and the ten largest hold approximately 1.6%. This sample comprised whole blood, obtained in connection with sensitization to the hapten diphenylcyclopropenone (DPC). All receptors derive from a woman in her fifties or sixties with alopecia areata. Some clones in this sample may be carry-over from other donors' samples. The conserved cysteine and the conserved F or W are not part of the CDR3 here. A D gene is named only where the DNA matches it firmly.

CDR3aa,d_gene,v_gene
ASSHGTEAF,.,TRBV6-2/TRBV6-3
SVFQLEQF,.,TRBV29-1
ASSTNDYEQF,.,TRBV5-1
AIRGGNQPQH,.,TRBV10-3
ASSEWGPGPPLH,.,TRBV6-1
ASSQGTVTEAF,TRBD1,TRBV4-3
ASSERRGLAGGRLNEQF,TRBD2,TRBV10-1
ASRRTSGGTYEQY,TRBD2,TRBV4-1
ASSYPGQSYEQY,.,TRBV6-2/TRBV6-3
ASSLEGNPHEKLF,.,TRBV5-5
ASSSGQGKDTQY,TRBD1,TRBV6-6
ASSYSRGSEQY,.,TRBV6-5
ASSSRRGYSNQPQH,.,TRBV6-1
AISEAGASSYNEQF,.,TRBV10-3
ASSVGGPDTQY,.,TRBV6-4